This TCR beta chain was recovered during a study of T cell responses to AZD1222 COVID-19 vaccine (dated by TCRdb to about 2021). With respect to the entire study: TCR sequencing was performed for 230 to 250 trial participants, of whom about 200 were given two doses of AZD1222 and some 25 were given two doses of MenACWY control vaccine. Trial participants were enrolled by age into 18-55, 56-69 and 70-plus year subgroups, with 148, 28 and 57 TCR-sequenced participants respectively. What the study reported, not specific to this receptor: In the small 56-69-year group, the increase in depth fell short of significance, most likely because of low power. Participants were mostly white British and included more females than males, and it was suggested by the authors that clonal diversity may have been underestimated. Conclusions about previously exposed vaccinees are limited because only five to seven AZD1222 recipients were SARS-CoV-2 seropositive at baseline. Because no day 14 peak-response samples were available, repertoires were characterized only after the peak T cell response. The whole spike protein was spanned by vaccine-associated CD4 TCRs, and dominant responses were seen in regions 160-218 and 743-854. Nearly half of unique spike-specific TCRs reportedly recognized epitopes outside regions mutated in the B.1.351 and B.1.1.7 variants. After two AZD1222 doses, both the breadth and the depth of spike-specific TCRs were significantly higher than at day 0 and than in MenACWY recipients.

Taken with the paper, the label for time point translates to: about 28 days (+/-7) after the second vaccine dose. AZD1222 recipients whose second dose came at about 4 weeks and those whose second dose came at about 12 weeks were combined into one group, since spike-specific TCR depth and breadth did not differ between the two schedules. The vaccinee samples were drawn from two UK trials, COV001 and COV002, one of which was a single-blind randomized controlled phase 2/3 trial testing AZD1222 (ChAdOx1 nCoV-19) in healthy adults. For TCRbeta chain sequencing, PBMC samples were collected from trial participants at day 0 and at day 28 after the second dose. About this clone: No antigen is known for it. It has no much larger one-base neighbor in the sample; base qualities were not kept.

V ends up 5 bases short and J 10 bases short, with an unmatched junction base count of 12. Reading from cysteine to phenylalanine, the CDR3 counts 15 amino acids. CDR3 DNA is the only sequence kept; it has 45 bases, read in frame from the first base. Sequences LNHDA (CDR1) and SQIVND (CDR2) are obtained from the germline V gene (reference sequence). The CDR3 regions of human TCRbeta chains were subjected to immunosequencing. In the authors' own workflow: TCRs in the repertoires were compared against a reference library of SARS-CoV-2-specific TCRs that had been generated with the MIRA antigen-specificity platform. Breadth was defined as the fraction of unique TCRs that were SARS-CoV-2-associated, and depth was defined as the fraction of total T cells that were SARS-CoV-2-associated. Each spike-specific TCR was assigned to its reactive spike region and to a CD4 or CD8 class using the MIRA data. Log10-transformed breadth and depth values were compared by one-way ANOVA with Sidak's multiple comparisons tests. TCRdb's version of the immuneACCESS table is confined to in-frame rearrangements and falls short of the full clone set. An unresolved V gene accounts for under half of the shortfall where checked; the remainder is of unknown origin. That table is the source of V, J and clone size, and D and trimming were worked out from the DNA. This sample comprises tens of thousands of clones, 80% to 90% of them detected only once. About 3% of the sample is held by the ten biggest clonotypes.

The source is an adult who received the AZD1222 COVID-19 vaccine. The rearrangement joined TRBV19 to TRBJ1-5; 9 central bases correspond to TRBD1. The material sequenced was peripheral blood, taken 28 days after the second AZD1222 dose. Here the CDR3 is given as CASSADGGQGDPQHF. The bases read TGTGCCAGTAGTGCCGACGGGGGACAGGGCGATCCCCAGCATTTT.